This T cell receptor beta chain was documented in a study of T cell responses to AZD1222 COVID-19 vaccine. With respect to this clone: Its antigen is currently unknown.

The study, taken as a whole, reports: Reportedly, nearly half the spike-specific TCRs target unmutated variant regions. There were mostly white British donors and more females than males, and clonal diversity was possibly underestimated.

Using immunoSEQ multiplex PCR, the repertoire was profiled, and TCRdb retains in-frame clones only, with some absent. The data show tens of thousands of clones, approximately 82% seen once. This CDR3 region has 15 residues. The rearrangement links TRBV21-1 to TRBJ1-1. TRBV21-1 is reported as a pseudogene. The sample was peripheral blood, taken on day 0 of AZD1222 vaccination. The TCR comes from an adult in good health. The CDR3 nucleotides are TGTGCCAGCCTCTGGGGAAAGGAAATGAACACTGAAGCTTTCTTT. Protein product: CASLWGKEMNTEAFF.